The following is a TCR beta chain sequence with its context. No antigen is known for it. The data stem from a study of cytomegalovirus exposure and HLA in healthy donors. Points from the study as a whole: Later on, a genetic analysis was performed. It linked a missense variant in DCLRE1C with V- and J-gene trimming of TCR beta.

The PCR had 60 Vbeta and 13 Jbeta primers. Profiling relied on immunoSEQ multiplex PCR, and the TCRdb table lists in-frame clones only, not all of them. The sample lists over 85,000 clones; around 79% were seen once. V trimming: 5 bases; J trimming: 0 bases; junction bases outside the gene matches: 4. CDR1 and CDR2 from the germline V gene are SEHNR and FQNEAQ (reference sequence). This CDR3 is built from 17 residues. J is TRBJ2-1 and V is TRBV7-9, with 13 bases lining up with TRBD2. The sequencing input was PBMCs. This receptor was taken from a woman in her 30s in good health and CMV-seronegative. CDR3 nucleotide sequence: TGTGCCAGCAGCGGACTAGCGGGGGTGCTCTCCTACAATGAGCAGTTCTTC. Translation gives CASSGLAGVLSYNEQFF. The full variable domain, rest sourced from reference TRBV7-9 and TRBJ2-1, is DTGVSQNPRHKITKRGQNVTFRCDPISEHNRLYWYRQTLGQGPEFLTYFQNEAQLEKSRLLSDRFSAERPKGSFSTLEIQRTEQGDSAMYLCASSGLAGVLSYNEQFFGPGTRLTVL.